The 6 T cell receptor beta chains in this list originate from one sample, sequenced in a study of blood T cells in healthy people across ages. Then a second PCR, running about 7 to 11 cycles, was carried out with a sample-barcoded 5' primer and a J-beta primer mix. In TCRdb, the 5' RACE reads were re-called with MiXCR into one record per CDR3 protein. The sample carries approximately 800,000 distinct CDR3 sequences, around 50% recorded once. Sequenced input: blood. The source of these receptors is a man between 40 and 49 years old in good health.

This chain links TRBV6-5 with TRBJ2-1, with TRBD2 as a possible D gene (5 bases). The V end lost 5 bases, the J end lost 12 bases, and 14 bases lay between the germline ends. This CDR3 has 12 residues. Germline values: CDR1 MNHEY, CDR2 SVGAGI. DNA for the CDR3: TGTGCCAGCAGTCCTATCGAAGGAGGGCAGTTCTTC. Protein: CASSPIEGGQFF.

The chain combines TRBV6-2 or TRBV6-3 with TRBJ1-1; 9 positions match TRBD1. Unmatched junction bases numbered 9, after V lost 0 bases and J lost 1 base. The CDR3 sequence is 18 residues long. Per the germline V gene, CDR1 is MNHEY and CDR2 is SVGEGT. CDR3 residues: CASSYSYNPGQGNTEAFF. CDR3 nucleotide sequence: TGTGCCAGCAGTTACTCTTACAACCCGGGACAGGGGAACACTGAAGCTTTCTTT.

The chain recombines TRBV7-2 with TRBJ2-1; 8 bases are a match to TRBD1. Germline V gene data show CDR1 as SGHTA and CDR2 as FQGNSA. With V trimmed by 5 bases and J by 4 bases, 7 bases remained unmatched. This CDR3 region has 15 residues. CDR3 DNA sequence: TGTGCCAGCAGCGTAGACGGGACAGGATACAATGAGCAGTTCTTC. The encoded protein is CASSVDGTGYNEQFF.

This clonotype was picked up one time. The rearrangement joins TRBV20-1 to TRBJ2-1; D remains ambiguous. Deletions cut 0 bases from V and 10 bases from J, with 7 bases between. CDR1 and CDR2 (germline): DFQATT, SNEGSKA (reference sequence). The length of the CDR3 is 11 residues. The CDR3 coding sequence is TGCAGTGCTAGAGATATGGGAGAGCAGTTCTTC. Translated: CSARDMGEQFF.

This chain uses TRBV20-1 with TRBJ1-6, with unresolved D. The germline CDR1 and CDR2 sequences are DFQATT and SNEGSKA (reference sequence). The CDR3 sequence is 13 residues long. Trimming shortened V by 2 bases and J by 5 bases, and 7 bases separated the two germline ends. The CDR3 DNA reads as TGCAGTGCTAGATCCAGCGATAATTCACCCCTCCACTTT. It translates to CSARSSDNSPLHF.

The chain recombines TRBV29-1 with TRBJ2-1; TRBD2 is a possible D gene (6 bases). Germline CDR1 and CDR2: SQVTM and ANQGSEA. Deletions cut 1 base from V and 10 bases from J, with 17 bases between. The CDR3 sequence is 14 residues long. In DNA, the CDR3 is TGCAGCGTTGAAGTCGGACTACAAGGAGACGAGCAGTTCTTC. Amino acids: CSVEVGLQGDEQFF.